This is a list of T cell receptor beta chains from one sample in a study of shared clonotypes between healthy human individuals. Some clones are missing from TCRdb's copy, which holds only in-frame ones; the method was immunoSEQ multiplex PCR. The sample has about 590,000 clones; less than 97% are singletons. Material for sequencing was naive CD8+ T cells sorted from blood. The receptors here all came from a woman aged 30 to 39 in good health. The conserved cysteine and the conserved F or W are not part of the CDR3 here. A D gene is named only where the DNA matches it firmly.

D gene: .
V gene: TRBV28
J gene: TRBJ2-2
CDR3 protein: ASSKFKTGELF

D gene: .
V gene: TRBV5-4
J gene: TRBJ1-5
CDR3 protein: ASSWGPNQPQH

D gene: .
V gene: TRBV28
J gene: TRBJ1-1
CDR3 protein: ASRVDGDTEAF

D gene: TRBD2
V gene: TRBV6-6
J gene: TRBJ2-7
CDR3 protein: ASRGLAGGPFYEQY

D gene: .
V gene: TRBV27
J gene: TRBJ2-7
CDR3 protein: ASSTRITSHEQY

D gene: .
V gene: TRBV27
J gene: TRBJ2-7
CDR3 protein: ASSFTSSYEQY

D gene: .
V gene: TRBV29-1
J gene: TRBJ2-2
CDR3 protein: SVWDGESGELF

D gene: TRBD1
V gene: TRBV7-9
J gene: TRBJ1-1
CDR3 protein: ASSPTGGPNTEAF

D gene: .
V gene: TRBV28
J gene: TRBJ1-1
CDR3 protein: ASSLPPRVVTINTEAF

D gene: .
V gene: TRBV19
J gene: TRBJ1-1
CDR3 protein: ASQRRVTGTEAF

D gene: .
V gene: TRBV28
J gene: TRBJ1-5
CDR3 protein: ASSALGDQPQH

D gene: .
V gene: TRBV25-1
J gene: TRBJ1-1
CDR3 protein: ASSPQDYTEAF

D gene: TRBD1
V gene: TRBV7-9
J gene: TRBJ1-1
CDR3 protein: ASSQDRVGTEAF

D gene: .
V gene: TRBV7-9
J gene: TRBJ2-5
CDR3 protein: ASSPRLDQETQY

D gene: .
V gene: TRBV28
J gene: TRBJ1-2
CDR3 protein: ASSLGIGGNYGYT

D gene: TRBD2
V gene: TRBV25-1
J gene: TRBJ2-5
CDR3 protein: ASSAPGRTRETQY

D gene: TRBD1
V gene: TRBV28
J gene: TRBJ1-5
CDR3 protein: ASSFSGGTGGQPQH

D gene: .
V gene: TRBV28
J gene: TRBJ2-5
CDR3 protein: ASSTIGGGETQY

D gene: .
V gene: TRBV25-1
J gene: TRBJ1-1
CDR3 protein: ASKVNTEAF

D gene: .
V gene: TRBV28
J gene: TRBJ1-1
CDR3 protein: ASSFSRDYQMNTEAF

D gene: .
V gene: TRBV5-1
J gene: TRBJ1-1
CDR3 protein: ASSLLSTGWEAF

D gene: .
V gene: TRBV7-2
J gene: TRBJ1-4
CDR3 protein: ASSLGARHNEKLF

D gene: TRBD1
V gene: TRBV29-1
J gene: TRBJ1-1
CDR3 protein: SVQGGGLNTEAF

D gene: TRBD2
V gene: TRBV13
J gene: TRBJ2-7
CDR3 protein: ASSTRLAGEDEQY

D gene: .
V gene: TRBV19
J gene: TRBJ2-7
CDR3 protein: ASSIDASSYEQY

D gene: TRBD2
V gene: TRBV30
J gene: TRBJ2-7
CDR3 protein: AWSAPLLGGGFYEQY

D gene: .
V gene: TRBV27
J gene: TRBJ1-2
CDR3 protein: ASSEAERHYGYT

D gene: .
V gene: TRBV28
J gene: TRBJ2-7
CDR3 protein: ATAGEPSYEQY

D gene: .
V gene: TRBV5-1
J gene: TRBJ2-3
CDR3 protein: ASSLGQYTDTQY

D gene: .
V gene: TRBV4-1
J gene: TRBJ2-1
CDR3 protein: ASARIAQSYNEQF

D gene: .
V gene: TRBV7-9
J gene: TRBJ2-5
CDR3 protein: ASSPRGAGLIETQY

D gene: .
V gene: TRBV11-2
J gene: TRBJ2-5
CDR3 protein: ASSLLSHQETQY

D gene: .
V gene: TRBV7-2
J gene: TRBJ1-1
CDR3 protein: ASSPFGGTEAF

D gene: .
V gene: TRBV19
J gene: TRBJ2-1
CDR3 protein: ASSTSYNEQF

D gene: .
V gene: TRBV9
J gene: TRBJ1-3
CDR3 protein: ASTPGPGNTIY

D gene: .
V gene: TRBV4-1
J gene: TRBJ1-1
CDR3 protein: ASSQGSRGVTEAF

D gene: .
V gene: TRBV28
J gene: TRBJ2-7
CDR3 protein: ASSATGPRSYEQY